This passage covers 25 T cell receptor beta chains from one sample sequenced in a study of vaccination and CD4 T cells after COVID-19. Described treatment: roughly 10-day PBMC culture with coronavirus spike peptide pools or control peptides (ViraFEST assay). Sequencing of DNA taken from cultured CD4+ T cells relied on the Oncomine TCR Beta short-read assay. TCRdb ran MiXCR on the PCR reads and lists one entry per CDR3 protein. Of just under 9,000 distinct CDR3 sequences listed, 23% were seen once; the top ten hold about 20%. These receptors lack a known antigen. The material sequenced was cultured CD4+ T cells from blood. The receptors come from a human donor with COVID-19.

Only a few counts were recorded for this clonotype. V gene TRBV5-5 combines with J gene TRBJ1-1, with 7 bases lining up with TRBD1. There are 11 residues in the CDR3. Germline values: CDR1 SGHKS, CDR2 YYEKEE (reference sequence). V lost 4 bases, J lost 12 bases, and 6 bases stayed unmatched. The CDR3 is CASSPGQETFF. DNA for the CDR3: TGTGCCAGCAGCCCCGGACAGGAGACTTTCTTT.

The DNA for the CDR3 is TGTGCCAGCACCCCCGAGGGGGGCCGGACTGAAGCTTTCTTT. It is translated as CASTPEGGRTEAFF. This chain joins TRBV5-6 and TRBJ1-1, with D tentatively TRBD1 (6 bases). V shed 6 bases and J shed 5 bases, with 17 bases lying between them. Looked up from germline, CDR1 is SGHDT and CDR2 is YYEEEE. The CDR3 consists of 14 residues.

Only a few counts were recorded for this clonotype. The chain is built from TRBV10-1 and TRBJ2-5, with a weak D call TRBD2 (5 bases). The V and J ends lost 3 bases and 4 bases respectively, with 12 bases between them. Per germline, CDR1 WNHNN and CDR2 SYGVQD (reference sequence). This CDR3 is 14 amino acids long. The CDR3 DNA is TGCGCCAGCAGTGACACGGGGTCAGGAGAGACCCAGTACTTC. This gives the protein CASSDTGSGETQYF.

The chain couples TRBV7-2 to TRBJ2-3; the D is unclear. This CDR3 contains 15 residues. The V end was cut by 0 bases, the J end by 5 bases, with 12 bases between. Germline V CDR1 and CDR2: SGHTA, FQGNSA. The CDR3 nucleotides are TGTGCCAGCAGCTTAGCATCGGACCCTCGAGATACGCAGTATTTT. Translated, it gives CASSLASDPRDTQYF.

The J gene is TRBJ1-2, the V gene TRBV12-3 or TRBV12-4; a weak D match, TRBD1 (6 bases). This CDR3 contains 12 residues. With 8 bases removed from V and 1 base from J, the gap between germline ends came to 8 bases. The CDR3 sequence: CASQGINYGYTF. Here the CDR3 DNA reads TGTGCCAGCCAGGGGATTAACTATGGCTACACCTTC.

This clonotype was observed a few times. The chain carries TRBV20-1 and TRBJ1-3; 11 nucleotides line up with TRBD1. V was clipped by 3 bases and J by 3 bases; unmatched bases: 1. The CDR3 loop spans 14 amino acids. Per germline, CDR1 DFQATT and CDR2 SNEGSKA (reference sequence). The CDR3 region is CSARGQGGGNTIYF. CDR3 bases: TGCAGTGCTAGGGGACAGGGGGGTGGAAACACCATATATTTT.

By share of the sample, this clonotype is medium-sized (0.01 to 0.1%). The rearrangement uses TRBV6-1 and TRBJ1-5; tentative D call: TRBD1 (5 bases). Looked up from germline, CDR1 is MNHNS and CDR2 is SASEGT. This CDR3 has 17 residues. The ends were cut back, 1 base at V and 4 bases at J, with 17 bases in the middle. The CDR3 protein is CASSEEFRGVRNQPQHF. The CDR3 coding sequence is TGTGCCAGCAGTGAAGAATTCCGAGGGGTTAGGAATCAGCCCCAGCATTTT.

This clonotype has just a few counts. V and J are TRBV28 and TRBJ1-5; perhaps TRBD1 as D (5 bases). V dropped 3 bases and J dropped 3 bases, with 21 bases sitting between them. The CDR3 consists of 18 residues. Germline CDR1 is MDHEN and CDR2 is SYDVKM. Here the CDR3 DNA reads TGTGCCAGCAGTTTCTTGTTACTTGAGACAGCGTACAATCAGCCCCAGCATTTT. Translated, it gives CASSFLLLETAYNQPQHF. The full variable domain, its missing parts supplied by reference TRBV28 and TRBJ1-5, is DVKVTQSSRYLVKRTGEKVFLECVQDMDHENMFWYRQDPGLGLRLIYFSYDVKMKEKGDIPEGYSVSREKKERFSLILESASTNQTSMYLCASSFLLLETAYNQPQHFGDGTRLSIL.

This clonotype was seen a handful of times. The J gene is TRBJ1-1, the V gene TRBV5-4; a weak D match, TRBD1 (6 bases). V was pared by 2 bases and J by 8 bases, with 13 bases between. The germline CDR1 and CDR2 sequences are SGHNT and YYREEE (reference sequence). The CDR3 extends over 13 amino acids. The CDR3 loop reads CASSFDRRGEAFF. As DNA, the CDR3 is TGTGCCAGCAGCTTCGACAGGAGAGGAGAAGCTTTCTTT.

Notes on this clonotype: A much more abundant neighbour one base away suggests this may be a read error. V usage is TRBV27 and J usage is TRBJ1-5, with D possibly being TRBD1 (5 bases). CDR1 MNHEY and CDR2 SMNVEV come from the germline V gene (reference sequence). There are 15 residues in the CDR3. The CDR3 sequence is CAGSASPGTHQPQHF. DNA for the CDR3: TGTGCCGGCAGTGCTTCGCCGGGGACGCATCAGCCCCAGCATTTT.

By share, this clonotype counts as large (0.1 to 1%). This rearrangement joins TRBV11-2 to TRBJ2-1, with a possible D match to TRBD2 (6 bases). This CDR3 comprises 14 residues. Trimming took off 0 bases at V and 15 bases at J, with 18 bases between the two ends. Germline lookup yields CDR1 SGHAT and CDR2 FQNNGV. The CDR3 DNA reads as TGTGCCAGCAGCTTAGATACGGACCGGGACTGGTGGTTCTTC. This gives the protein CASSLDTDRDWWFF.

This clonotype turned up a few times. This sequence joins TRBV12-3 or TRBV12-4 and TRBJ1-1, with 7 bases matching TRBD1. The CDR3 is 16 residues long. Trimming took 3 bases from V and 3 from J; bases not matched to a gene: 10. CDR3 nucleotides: TGTGCCAGCAGTTTCGACCAGACAGGGCTGGACACTGAAGCTTTCTTT. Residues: CASSFDQTGLDTEAFF.

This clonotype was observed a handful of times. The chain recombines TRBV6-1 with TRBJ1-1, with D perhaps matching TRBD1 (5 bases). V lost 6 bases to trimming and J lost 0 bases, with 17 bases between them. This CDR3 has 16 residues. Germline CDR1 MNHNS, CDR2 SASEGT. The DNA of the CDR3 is TGTGCCAGCAGGAGGTCAGGGCGAGAACTGAACACTGAAGCTTTCTTT. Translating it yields CASRRSGRELNTEAFF.

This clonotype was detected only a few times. This CDR3 reads CASSIGGSGETTQYF. CDR3 DNA sequence: TGTGCCAGTAGTATAGGGGGTAGCGGGGAGACTACGCAGTATTTT. The rearrangement links TRBV19 to TRBJ2-3; 8 bases map to TRBD2. The germline V gene has CDR1 LNHDA and CDR2 SQIVND (reference sequence). J gave up 8 bases and V 1 base, and 8 bases lay outside the gene matches. CDR3 size: 15 residues.

This CDR3 is CSASPLSGELFF. For the CDR3, the DNA is TGCAGTGCTAGCCCCCTTTCCGGGGAGCTGTTTTTT. The chain couples TRBV20-1 to TRBJ2-2, with D unresolved. Germline assignment: CDR1 DFQATT and CDR2 SNEGSKA (reference sequence). The CDR3 is made up of 12 amino acids. V lost 3 bases and J 6 bases, leaving 8 bases between the germline ends.

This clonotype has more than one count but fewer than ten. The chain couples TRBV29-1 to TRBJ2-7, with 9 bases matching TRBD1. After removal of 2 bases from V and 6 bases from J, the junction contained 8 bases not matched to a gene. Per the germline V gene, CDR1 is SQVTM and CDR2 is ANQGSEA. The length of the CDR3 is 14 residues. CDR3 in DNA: TGCAGCGTTGAAAAGGGACAGGGTAGTGGCGAGCAGTACTTC. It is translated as CSVEKGQGSGEQYF.

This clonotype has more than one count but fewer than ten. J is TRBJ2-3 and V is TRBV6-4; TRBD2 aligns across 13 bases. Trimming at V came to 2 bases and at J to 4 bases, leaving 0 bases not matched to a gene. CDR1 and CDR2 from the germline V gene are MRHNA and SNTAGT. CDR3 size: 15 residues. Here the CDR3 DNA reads TGTGCCAGCAGTGACACTAGCGGGGGGGCAGATACGCAGTATTTT. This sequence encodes CASSDTSGGADTQYF.

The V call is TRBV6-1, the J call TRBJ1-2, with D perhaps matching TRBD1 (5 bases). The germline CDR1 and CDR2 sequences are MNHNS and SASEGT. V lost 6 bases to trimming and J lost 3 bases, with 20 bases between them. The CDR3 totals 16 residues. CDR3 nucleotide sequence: TGTGCCAGCAGCCGGAAATTGGGCAGGGTCCACTATGGCTACACCTTC. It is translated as CASSRKLGRVHYGYTF.

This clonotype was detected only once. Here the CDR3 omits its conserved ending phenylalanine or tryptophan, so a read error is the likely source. CDR3 in amino acids: CASRPGLGDEQYL. Written as DNA, the CDR3 is TGCGCCAGCAGGCCGGGACTAGGGGACGAGCAGTACCTC. This sequence joins TRBV10-1 and TRBJ2-7; 8 bases match TRBD2. The CDR3 spans 13 residues. The germline V gene encodes CDR1 WNHNN and CDR2 SYGVQD (reference sequence). V shed 6 bases, J shed 5 bases, and the junction held 6 bases outside the gene matches.

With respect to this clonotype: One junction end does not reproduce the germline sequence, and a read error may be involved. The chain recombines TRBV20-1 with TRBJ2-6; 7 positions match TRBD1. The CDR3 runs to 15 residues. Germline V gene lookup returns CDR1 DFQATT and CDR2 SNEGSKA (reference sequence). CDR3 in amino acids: CNARGGITGANVLTF. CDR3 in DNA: TGCAATGCTAGAGGGGGCATCACTGGGGCCAACGTCCTGACTTTC.

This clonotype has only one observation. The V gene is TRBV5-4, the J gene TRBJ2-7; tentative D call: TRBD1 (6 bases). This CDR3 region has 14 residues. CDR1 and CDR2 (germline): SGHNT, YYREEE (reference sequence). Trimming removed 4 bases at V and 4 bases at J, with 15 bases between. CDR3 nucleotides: TGTGCCAGCAGCCCAGGACAGACTCTATACGAGCAGTACTTC. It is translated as CASSPGQTLYEQYF.

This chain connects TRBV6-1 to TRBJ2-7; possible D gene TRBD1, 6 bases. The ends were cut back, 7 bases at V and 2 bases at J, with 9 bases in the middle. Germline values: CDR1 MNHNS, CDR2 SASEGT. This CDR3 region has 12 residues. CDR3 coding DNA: TGTGCCAGCACGCAGGGGCCCTACGAGCAGTACTTC. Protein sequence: CASTQGPYEQYF.

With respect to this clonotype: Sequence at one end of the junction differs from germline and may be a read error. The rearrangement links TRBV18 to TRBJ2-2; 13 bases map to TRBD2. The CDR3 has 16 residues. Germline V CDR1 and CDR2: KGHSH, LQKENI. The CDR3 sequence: CASSPKTSGGTGEPFF. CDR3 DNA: TGTGCCAGCTCACCAAAGACTAGCGGGGGGACCGGGGAGCCGTTTTTT.

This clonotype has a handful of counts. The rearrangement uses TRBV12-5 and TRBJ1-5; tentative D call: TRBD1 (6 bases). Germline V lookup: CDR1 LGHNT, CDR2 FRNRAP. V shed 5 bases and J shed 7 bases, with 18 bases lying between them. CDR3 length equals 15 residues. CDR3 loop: CASGPLRGVWQPQHF. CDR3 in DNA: TGTGCTAGTGGTCCGCTTAGGGGGGTTTGGCAGCCCCAGCATTTT.

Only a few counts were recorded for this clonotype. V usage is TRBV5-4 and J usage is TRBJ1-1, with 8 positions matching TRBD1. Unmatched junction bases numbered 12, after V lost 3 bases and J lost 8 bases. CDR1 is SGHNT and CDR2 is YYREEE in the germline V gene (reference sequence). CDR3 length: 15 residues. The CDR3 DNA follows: TGTGCCAGCAGCTCGACAGGGGCCTCTCGGGGAGAAGCTTTCTTT. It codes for CASSSTGASRGEAFF.